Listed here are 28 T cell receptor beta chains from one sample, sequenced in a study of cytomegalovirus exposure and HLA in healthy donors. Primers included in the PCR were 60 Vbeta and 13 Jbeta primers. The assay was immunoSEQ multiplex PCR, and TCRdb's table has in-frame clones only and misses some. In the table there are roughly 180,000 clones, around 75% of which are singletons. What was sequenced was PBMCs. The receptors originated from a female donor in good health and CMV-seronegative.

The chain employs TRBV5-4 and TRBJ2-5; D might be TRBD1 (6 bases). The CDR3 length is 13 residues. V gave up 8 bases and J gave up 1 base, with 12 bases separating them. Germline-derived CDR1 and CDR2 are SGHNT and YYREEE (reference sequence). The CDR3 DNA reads TGTGCCAGAAACTCGGACAGCCAAGAGACCCAGTACTTC. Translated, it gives CARNSDSQETQYF.

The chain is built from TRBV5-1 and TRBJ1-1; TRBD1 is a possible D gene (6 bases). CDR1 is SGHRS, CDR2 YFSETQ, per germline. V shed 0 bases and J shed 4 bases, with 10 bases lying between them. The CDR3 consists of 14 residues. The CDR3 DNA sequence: TGCGCCAGCAGCTTGGAGGGGGGGGGCACTGAAGCTTTCTTT. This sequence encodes CASSLEGGGTEAFF.

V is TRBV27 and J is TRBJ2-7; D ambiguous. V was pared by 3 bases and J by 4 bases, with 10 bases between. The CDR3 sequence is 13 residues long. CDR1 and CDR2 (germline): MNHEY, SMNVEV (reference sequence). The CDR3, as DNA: TGTGCCAGCAGTTTTGCGACAACTTACGAGCAGTACTTC. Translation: CASSFATTYEQYF.

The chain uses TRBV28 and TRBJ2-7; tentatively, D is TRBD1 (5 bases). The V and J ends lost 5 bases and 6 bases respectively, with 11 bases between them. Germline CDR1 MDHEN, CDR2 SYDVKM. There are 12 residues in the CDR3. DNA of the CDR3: TGTGCCAGCAGTCCCTCAGGGTTCGAGCAGTACTTC. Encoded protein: CASSPSGFEQYF.

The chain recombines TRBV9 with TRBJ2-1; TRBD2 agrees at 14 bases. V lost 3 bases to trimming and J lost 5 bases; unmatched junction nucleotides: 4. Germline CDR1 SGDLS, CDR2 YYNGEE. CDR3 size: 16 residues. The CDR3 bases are TGTGCCAGCAGCGCAGGGACTAGCGGGAGCCACAATGAGCAGTTCTTC. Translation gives CASSAGTSGSHNEQFF.

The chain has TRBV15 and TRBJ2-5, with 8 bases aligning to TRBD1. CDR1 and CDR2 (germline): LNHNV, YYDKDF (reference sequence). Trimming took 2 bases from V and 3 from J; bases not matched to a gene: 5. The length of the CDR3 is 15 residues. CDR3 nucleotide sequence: TGTGCCACCAGCAGAACCTTGGACAGGGAAGAGACCCAGTACTTC. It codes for CATSRTLDREETQYF. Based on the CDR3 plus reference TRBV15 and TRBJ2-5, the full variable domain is DAMVIQNPRYQVTQFGKPVTLSCSQTLNHNVMYWYQQKSSQAPKLLFHYYDKDFNNEADTPDNFQSRRPNTSFCFLDIRSPGLGDTAMYLCATSRTLDREETQYFGPGTRLLVL.

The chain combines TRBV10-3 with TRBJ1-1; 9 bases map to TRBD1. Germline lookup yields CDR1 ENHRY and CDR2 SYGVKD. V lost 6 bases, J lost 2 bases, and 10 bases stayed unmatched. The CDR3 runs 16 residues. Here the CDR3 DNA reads TGTGCCATCAGCGAGGTCCCGACAGGGGGAAACACTGAAGCTTTCTTT. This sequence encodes CAISEVPTGGNTEAFF.

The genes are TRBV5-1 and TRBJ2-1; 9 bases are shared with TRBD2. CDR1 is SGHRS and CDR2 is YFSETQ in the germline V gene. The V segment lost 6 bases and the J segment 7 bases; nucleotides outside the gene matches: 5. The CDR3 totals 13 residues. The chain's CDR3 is CASIVSGSNEQFF. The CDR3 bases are TGCGCCAGCATCGTTAGCGGGAGTAATGAGCAGTTCTTC.

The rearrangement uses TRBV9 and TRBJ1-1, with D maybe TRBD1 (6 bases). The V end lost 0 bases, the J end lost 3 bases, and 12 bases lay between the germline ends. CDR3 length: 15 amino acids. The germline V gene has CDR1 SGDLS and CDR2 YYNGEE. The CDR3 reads CASSVVSRGDTEAFF. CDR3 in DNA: TGTGCCAGCAGCGTAGTATCCAGGGGCGACACTGAAGCTTTCTTT.

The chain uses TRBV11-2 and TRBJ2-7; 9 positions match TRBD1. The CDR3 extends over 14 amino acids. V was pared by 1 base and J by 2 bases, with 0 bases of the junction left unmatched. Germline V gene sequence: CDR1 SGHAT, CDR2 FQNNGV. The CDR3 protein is CASSLGTGAYEQYF. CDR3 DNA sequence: TGTGCCAGCAGCTTAGGGACAGGGGCCTACGAGCAGTACTTC.

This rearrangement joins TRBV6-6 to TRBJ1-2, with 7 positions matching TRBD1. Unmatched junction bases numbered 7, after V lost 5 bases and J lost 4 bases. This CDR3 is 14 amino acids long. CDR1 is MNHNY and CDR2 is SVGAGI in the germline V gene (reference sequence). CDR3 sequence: CASSPSGGTYGYTF. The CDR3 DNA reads TGTGCCAGCAGTCCTTCAGGGGGGACCTATGGCTACACCTTC.

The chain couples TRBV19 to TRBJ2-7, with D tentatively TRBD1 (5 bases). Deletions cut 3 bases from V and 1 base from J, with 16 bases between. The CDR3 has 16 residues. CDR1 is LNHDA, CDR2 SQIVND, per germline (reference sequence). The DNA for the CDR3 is TGTGCCAGTAGTATTTCGAGGACACTTTTATCCTACGAGCAGTACTTC. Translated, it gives CASSISRTLLSYEQYF.

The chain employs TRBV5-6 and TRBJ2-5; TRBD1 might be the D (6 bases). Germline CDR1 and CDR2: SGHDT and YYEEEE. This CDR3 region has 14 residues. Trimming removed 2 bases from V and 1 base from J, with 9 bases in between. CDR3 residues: CASSFGTPQETQYF. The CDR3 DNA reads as TGTGCCAGCAGCTTCGGGACACCCCAAGAGACCCAGTACTTC.

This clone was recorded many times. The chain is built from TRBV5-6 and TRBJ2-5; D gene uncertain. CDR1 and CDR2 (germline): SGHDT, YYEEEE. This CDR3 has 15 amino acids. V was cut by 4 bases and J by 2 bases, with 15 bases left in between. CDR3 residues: CASSPTQLLQETQYF. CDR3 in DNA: TGTGCCAGCAGCCCCACCCAACTCCTACAAGAGACCCAGTACTTC.

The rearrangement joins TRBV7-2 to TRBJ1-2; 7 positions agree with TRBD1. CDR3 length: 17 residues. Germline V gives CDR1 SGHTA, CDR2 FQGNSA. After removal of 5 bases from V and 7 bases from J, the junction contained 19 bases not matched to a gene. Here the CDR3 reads CASSPQTGQTSRGGYTF. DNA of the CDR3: TGTGCCAGCAGCCCACAGACAGGGCAGACCTCGAGGGGTGGCTACACCTTC.

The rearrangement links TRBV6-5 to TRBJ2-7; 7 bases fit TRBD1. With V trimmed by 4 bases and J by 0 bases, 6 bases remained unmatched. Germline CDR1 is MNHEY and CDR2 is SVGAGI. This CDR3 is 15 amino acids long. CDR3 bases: TGTGCCAGCAGTTTCGATGGACAGGTCTCCTACGAGCAGTACTTC. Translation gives CASSFDGQVSYEQYF.

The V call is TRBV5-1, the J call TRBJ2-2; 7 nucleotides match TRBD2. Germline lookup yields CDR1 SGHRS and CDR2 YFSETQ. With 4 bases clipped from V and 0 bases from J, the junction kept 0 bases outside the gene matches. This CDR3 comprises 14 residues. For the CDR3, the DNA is TGCGCCAGCAGCGGGGGGGCGAACACCGGGGAGCTGTTTTTT. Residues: CASSGGANTGELFF.

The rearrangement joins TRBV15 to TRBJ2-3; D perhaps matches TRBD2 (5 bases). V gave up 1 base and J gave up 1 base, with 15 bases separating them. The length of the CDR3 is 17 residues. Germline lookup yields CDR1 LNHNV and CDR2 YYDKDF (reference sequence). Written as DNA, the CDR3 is TGTGCCACCAGCAGAGTGAAGTGGGAGCTTGGCACAGATACGCAGTATTTT. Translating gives CATSRVKWELGTDTQYF.

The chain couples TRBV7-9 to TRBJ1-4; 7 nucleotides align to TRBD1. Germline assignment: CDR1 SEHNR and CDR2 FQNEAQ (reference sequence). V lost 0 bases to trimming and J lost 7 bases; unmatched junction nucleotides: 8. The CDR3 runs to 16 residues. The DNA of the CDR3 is TGTGCCAGCAGCTTAGCCCTTGGACAGGATCTTGAAAAACTGTTTTTT. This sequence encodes CASSLALGQDLEKLFF.

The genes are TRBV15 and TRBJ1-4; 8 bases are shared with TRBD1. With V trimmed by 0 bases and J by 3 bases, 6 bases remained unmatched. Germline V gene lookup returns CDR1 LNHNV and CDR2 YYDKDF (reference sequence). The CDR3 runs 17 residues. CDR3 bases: TGTGCCACCAGCAGAGAGGGCAGGGGGCGGTCTAATGAAAAACTGTTTTTT. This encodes CATSREGRGRSNEKLFF.

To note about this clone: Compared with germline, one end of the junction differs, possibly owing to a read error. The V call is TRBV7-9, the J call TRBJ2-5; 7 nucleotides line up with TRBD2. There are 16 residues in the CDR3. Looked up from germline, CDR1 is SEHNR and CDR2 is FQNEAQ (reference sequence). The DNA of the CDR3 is TGTTCCAGCAGCTTAGAAGTACTTCTAGCGGAGGAGACCCAGTACTTC. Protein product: CSSSLEVLLAEETQYF.

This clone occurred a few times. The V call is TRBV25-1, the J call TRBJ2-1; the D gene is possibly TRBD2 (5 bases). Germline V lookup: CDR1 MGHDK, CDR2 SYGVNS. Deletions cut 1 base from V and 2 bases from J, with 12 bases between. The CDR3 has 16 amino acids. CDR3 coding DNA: TGTGCCAGCAGTGAATTGACTATTGCCCCCTACAATGAGCAGTTCTTC. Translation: CASSELTIAPYNEQFF.

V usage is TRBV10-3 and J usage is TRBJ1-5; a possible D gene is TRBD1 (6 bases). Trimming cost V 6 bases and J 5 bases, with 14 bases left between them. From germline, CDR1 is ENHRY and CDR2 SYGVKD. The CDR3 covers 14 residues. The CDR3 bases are TGTGCCATCAGAGGGGACACGCCGGATCAGCCCCAGCATTTT. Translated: CAIRGDTPDQPQHF.

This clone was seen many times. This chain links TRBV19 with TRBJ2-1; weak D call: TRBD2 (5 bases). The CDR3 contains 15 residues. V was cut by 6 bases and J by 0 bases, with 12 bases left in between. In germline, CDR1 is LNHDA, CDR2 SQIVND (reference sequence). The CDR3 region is CASRGGEPSYNEQFF. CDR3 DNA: TGTGCCAGTAGAGGAGGTGAACCCTCCTACAATGAGCAGTTCTTC.

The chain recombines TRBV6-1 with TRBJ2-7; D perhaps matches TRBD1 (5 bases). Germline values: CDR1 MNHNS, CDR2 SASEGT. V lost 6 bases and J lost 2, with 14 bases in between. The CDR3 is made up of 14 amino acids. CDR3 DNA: TGTGCCAGCAGCGAAAGCAGGGCCCCCTACGAGCAGTACTTC. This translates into CASSESRAPYEQYF.

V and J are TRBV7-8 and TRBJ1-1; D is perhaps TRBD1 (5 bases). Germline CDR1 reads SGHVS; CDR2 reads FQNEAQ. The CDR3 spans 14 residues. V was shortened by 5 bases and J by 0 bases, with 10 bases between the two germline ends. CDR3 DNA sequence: TGTGCCAGCAGCCGACAGCGAATGAACACTGAAGCTTTCTTT. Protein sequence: CASSRQRMNTEAFF. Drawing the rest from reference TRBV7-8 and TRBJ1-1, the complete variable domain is GAGVSQSPRYKVAKRGQDVALRCDPISGHVSLFWYQQALGQGPEFLTYFQNEAQLDKSGLPSDRFFAERPEGSVSTLKIQRTQQEDSAVYLCASSRQRMNTEAFFGQGTRLTVV.

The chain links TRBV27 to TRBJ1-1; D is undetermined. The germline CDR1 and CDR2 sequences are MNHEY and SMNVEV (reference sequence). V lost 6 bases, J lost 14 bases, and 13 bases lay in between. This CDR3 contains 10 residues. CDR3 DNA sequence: TGTGCCAGCAGCCTAGCTTTTCGGTTCTTT. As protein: CASSLAFRFF.

The CDR3 DNA sequence: TGTGCCAGCAGCGGGACACCGAAACCTGGGGAGACCCAGTACTTC. As protein: CASSGTPKPGETQYF. The V gene is TRBV7-9, the J gene TRBJ2-5; the D gene is possibly TRBD1 (6 bases). The CDR3 runs 15 residues. Per the germline V gene, CDR1 is SEHNR and CDR2 is FQNEAQ (reference sequence). The V end was cut by 5 bases, the J end by 5 bases, with 18 bases between.